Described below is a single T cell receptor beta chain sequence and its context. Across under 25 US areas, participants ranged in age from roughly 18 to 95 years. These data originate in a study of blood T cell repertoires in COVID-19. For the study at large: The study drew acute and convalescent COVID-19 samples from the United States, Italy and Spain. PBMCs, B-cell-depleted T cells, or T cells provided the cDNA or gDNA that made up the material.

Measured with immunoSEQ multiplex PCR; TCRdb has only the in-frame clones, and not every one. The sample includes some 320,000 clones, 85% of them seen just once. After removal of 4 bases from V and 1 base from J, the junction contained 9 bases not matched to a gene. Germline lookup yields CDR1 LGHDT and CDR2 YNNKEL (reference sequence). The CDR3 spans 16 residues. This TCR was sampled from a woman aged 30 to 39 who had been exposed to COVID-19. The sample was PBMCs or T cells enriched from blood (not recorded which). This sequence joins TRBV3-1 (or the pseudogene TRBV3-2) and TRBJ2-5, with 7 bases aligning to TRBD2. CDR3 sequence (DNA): TGTGCCAGCAGCCTAGAGAGGCGGGGGATCCAAGAGACCCAGTACTTC. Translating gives CASSLERRGIQETQYF.